This record covers a single T cell receptor (beta chain). Clones were sequenced by immunoSEQ multiplex PCR, and TCRdb holds only the in-frame ones, with some missing. The sample records 300,000 to 400,000 clones, about nine tenths being singletons. This specimen belongs to a study of blood T cell repertoires in COVID-19. CDR3 length: 14 residues. With 5 bases removed from V and 6 bases from J, the gap between germline ends came to 16 bases. Germline V gene lookup returns CDR1 MNHEY and CDR2 SVGAGI. The receptor was derived from a woman between 65 and 79 years old with COVID-19, enrolled during active disease. The sample consisted of peripheral blood. The rearrangement links TRBV6-5 to TRBJ2-5, with a tentative D call TRBD1 (6 bases). The CDR3 is CASSSLQGSKTQYF. CDR3 nucleotide sequence: TGTGCCAGCAGTAGCCTACAGGGTTCAAAGACCCAGTACTTC.